The present TCR beta chain was sequenced within a study of shared clonotypes between healthy human individuals. The wider study: Donor ages ranged 18 to 49 years: a couple of women, a few men.

Points from the study as a whole: In the sorted subsets, rarefaction showed sequencing was incomplete despite large depth.

Unmatched junction bases numbered 7, after V lost 4 bases and J lost 2 bases. Germline-derived CDR1 and CDR2 are MNHEY and SMNVEV (reference sequence). This CDR3 spans 15 amino acids. Original data processing: In the immunoSEQ data, sequences were junction-only and lacked quality scores, so filtering differed. Generated by immunoSEQ multiplex PCR, the TCRdb table keeps only in-frame clones and is missing some. D and trimming were read from the DNA, whereas the V and J calls and clone size are those reported in that table. Found here are some 200,000 clones, over 85% of them singletons; the top ten hold 0.067%. Regarding this clone: Its specificity is not known.

The clonotype was recovered from a young woman in good health. This chain joins TRBV27 and TRBJ2-7, with 8 bases identical to TRBD1. The sequenced sample consisted of naive CD4+ T cells sorted from blood. This sample's subset: CD45RA+ positively selected. CDR3 bases: TGTGCCAGCAGTTCCTCGACAGGGGCCCCCTACGAGCAGTACTTC. Its translation: CASSSSTGAPYEQYF.